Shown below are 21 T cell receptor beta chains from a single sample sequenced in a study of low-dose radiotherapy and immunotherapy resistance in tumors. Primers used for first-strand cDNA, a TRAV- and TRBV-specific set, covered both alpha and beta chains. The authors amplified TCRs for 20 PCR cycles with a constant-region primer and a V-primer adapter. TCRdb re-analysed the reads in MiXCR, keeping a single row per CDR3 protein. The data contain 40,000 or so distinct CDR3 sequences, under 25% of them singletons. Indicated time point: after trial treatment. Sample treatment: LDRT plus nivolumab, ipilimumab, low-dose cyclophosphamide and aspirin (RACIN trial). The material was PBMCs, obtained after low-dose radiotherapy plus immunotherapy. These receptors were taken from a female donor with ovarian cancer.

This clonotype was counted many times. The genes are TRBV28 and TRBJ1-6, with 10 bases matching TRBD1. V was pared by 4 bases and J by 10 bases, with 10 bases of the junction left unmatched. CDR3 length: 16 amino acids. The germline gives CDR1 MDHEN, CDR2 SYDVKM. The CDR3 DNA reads TGTGCCAGCAGTTCATACTCTGGGACAGGGGACTCACCCCTCCACTTT. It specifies CASSSYSGTGDSPLHF.

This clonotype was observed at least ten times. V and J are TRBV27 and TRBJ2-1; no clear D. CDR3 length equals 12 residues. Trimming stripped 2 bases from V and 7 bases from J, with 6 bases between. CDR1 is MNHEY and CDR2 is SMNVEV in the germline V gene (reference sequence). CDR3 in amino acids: CASSLIGNEQFF. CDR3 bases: TGTGCCAGCAGTTTAATAGGGAATGAGCAGTTCTTC.

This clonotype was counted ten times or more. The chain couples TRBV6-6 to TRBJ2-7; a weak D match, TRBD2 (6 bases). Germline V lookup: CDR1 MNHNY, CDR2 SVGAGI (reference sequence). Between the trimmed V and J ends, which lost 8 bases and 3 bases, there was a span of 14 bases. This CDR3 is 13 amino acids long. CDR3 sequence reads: CASSAGLFYEQYF. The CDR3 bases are TGTGCCAGCTCTGCGGGACTCTTCTACGAGCAGTACTTC.

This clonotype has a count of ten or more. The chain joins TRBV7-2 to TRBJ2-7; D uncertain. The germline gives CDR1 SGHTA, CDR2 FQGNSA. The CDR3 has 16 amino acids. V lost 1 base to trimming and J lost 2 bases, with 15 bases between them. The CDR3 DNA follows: TGTGCCAGCAGCTTAGGGGCTAGGGCCCTTGCCTACGAGCAGTACTTC. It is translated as CASSLGARALAYEQYF.

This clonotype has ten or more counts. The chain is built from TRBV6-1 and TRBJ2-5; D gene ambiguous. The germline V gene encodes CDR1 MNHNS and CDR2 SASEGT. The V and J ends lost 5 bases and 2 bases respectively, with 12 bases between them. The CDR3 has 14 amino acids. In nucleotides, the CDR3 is TGTGCCAGCAGTTACCAGGCTGGTCAAGAGACCCAGTACTTC. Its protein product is CASSYQAGQETQYF.

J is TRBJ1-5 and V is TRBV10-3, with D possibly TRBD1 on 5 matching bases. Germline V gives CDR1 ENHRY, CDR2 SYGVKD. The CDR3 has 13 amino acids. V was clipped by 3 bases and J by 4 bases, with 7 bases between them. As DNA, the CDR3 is TGTGCCATCAGTGACGGGGGAAATCAGCCCCAGCATTTT. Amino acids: CAISDGGNQPQHF.

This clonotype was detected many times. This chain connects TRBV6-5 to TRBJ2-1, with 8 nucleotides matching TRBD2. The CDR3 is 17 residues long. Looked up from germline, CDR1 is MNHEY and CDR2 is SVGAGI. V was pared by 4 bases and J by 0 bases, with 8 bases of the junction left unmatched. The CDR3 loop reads CASSFSPSGSSYNEQFF. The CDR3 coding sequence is TGTGCCAGCAGTTTTTCTCCAAGCGGGAGCTCCTACAATGAGCAGTTCTTC.

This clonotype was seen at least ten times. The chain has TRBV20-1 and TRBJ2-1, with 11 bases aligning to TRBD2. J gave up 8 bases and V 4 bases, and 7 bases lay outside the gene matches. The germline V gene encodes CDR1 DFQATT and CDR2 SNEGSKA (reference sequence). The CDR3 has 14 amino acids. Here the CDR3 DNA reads TGCAGTGCTATAGCGGGGGGGCTTTCCCATGAGCAGTTCTTC. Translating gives CSAIAGGLSHEQFF.

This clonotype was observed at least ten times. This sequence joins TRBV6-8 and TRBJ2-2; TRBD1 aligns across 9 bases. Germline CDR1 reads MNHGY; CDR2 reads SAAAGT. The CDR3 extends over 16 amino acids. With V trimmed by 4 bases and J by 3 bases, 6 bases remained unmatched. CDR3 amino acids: CASSSNRGLHTGELFF. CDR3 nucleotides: TGTGCCAGCAGTTCAAACAGGGGGCTTCACACCGGGGAGCTGTTTTTT.

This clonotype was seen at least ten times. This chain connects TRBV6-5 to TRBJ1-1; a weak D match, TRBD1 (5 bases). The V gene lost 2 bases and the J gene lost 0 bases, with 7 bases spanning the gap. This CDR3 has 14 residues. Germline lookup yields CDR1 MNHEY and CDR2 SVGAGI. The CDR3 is CASSYRDLNTEAFF. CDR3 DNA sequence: TGTGCCAGCAGTTACAGGGACTTGAACACTGAAGCTTTCTTT.

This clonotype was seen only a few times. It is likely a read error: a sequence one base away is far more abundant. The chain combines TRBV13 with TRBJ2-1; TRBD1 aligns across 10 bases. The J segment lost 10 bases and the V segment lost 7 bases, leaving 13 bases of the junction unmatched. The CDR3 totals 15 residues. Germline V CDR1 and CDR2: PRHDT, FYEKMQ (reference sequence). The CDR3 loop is CASKTVGQGSYEQFF. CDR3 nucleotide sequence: TGTGCCAGCAAGACTGTGGGACAGGGGTCCTACGAGCAGTTCTTC.

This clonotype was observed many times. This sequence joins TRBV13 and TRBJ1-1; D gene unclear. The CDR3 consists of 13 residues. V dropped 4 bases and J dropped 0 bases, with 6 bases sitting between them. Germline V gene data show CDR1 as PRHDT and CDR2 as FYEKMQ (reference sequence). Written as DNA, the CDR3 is TGTGCCAGCAGCTGGGGAATGAACACTGAAGCTTTCTTT. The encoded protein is CASSWGMNTEAFF. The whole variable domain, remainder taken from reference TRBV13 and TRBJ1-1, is AAGVIQSPRHLIKEKRETATLKCYPIPRHDTVYWYQQGPGQDPQFLISFYEKMQSDKGSIPDRFSAQQFSDYHSELNMSSLELGDSALYFCASSWGMNTEAFFGQGTRLTVV.

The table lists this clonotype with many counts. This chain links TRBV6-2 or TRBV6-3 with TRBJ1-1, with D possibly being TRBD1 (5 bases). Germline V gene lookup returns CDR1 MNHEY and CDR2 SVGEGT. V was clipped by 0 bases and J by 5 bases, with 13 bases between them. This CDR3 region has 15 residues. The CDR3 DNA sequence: TGTGCCAGCAGTTACTCTAGTTATGGGGCGACTGAAGCTTTCTTT. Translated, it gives CASSYSSYGATEAFF.

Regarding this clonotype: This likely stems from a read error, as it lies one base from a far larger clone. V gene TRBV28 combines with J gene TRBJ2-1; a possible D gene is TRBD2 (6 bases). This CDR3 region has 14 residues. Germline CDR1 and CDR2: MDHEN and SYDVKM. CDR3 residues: CASSLRGSYNERFF. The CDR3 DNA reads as TGTGCCAGCAGCTTACGGGGGTCCTACAATGAGCGGTTCTTC.

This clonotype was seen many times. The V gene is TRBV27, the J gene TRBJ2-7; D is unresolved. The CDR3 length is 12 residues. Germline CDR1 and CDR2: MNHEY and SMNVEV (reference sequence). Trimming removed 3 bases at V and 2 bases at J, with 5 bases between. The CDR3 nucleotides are TGTGCCAGCAGTTTCGGGCCCTACGAGCAGTACTTC. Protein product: CASSFGPYEQYF.

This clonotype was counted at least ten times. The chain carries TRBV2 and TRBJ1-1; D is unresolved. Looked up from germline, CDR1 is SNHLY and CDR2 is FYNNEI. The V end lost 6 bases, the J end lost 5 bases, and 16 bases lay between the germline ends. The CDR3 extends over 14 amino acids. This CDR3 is CASRISTDSTEAFF. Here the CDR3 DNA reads TGTGCCAGCAGGATCAGTACAGATTCAACTGAAGCTTTCTTT.

CDR3 sequence reads: CASSFFRREKTGSAYEQYF. The CDR3 DNA follows: TGTGCCAGCAGCTTCTTCCGTCGAGAGAAAACAGGGTCGGCATACGAGCAGTACTTC. The rearrangement links TRBV7-2 to TRBJ2-7, with D possibly being TRBD1 (6 bases). This CDR3 comprises 19 residues. Germline CDR1 is SGHTA and CDR2 is FQGNSA. Trimming cost V 3 bases and J 4 bases, with 28 bases left between them.

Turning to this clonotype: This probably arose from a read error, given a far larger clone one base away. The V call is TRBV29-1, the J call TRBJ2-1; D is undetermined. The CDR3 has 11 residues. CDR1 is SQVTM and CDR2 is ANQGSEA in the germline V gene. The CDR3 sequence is CTGLDQETQFF. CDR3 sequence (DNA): TGCACCGGCCTTGACCAAGAGACCCAGTTCTTC.

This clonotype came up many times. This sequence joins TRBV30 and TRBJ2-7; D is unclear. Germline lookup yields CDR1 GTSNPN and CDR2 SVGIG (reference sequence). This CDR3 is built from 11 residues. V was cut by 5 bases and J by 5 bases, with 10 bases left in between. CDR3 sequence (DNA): TGTGCCTGGGGGGTCGCCAACGAGCAGTACTTC. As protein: CAWGVANEQYF.

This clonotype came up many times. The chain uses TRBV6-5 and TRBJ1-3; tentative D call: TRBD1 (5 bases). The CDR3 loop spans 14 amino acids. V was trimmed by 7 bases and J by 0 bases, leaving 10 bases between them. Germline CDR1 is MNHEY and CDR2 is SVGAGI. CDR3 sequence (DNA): TGTGCCAGCAAGACAGCAAGCTCTGGAAACACCATATATTTT. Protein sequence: CASKTASSGNTIYF.

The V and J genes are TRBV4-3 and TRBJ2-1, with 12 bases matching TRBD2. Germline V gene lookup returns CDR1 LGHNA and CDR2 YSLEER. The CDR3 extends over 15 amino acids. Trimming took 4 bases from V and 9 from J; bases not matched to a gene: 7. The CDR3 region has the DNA TGCGCCAGCAGCCTTAGGACTAGCGGGATGGGTGAGCAGTTCTTC. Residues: CASSLRTSGMGEQFF.